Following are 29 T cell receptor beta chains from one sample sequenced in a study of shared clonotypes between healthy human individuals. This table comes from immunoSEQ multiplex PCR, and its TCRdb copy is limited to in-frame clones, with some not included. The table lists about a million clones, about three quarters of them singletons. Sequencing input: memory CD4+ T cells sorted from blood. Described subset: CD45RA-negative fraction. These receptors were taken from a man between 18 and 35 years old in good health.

This chain's CDR3 is CASSPGRANTEAFF. The CDR3 DNA reads as TGCGCCAGCAGCCCGGGACGGGCGAACACTGAAGCTTTCTTT. The chain is built from TRBV5-1 and TRBJ1-1; D is perhaps TRBD1 (5 bases). Trimming removed 4 bases from V and 1 base from J, with 11 bases in between. Germline V gene lookup returns CDR1 SGHRS and CDR2 YFSETQ. This CDR3 region has 14 residues.

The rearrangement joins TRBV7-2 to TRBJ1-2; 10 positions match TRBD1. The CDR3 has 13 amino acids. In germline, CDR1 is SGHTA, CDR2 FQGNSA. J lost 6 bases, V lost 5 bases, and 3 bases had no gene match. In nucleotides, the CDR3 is TGTGCCAGCAGCAAAGGGACAGGGGATGGCTACACCTTC. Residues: CASSKGTGDGYTF.

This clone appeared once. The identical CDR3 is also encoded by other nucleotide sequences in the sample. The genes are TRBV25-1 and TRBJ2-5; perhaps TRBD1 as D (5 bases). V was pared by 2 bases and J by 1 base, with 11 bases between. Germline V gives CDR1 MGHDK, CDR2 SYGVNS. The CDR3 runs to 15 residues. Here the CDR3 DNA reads TGTGCCAGCAGTGAAGTGACAGCCTTCCAAGAGACCCAGTACTTC. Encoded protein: CASSEVTAFQETQYF.

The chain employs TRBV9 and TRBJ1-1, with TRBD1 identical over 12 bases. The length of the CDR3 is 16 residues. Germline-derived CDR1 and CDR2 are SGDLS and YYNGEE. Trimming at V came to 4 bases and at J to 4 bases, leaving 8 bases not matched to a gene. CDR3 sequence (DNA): TGTGCCAGCAGCCCGGGACAGGGGGCCCCCCGCACTGAAGCTTTCTTT. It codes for CASSPGQGAPRTEAFF.

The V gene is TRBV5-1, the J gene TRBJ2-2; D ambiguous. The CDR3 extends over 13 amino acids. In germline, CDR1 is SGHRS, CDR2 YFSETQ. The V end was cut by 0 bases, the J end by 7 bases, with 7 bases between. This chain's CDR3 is CASSLALDGELFF. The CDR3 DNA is TGCGCCAGCAGCTTGGCCCTGGACGGGGAGCTGTTTTTT.

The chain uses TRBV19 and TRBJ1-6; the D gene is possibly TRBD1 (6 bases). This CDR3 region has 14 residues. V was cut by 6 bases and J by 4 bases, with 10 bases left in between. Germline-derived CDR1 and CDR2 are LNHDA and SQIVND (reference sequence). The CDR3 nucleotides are TGTGCCAGTAGCGATGGACAGTATAATTCACCCCTCCACTTT. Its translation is CASSDGQYNSPLHF.

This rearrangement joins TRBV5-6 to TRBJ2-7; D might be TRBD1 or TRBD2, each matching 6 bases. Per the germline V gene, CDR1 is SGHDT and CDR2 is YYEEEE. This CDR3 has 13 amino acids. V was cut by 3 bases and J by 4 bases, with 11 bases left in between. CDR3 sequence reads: CASSYRGRYEQYF. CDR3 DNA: TGTGCCAGCAGCTATAGGGGGAGGTACGAGCAGTACTTC.

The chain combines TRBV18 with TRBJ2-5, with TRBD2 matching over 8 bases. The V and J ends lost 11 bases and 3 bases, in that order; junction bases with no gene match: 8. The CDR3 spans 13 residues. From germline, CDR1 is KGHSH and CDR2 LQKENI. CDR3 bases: TGTGCCTCCTTCAGGACTAGCAAAGAGACCCAGTACTTC. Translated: CASFRTSKETQYF. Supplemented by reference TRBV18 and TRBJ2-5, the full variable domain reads NAGVMQNPRHLVRRRGQEARLRCSPMKGHSHVYWYRQLPEEGLKFMVYLQKENIIDESGMPKERFSAEFPKEGPSILRIQQVVRGDSAAYFCASFRTSKETQYFGPGTRLLVL.

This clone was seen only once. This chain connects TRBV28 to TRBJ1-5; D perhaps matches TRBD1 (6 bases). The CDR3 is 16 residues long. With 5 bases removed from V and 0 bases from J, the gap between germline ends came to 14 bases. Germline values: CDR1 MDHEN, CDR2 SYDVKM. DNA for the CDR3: TGTGCCAGCAGTCCGACAGGCGTCGGTAGCAATCAGCCCCAGCATTTT. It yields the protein CASSPTGVGSNQPQHF.

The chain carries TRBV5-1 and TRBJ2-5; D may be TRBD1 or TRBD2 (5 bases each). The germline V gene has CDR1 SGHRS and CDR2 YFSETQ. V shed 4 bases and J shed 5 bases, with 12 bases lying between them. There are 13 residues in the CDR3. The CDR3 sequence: CASSRGDGETQYF. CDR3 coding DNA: TGCGCCAGCAGCAGAGGGGACGGGGAGACCCAGTACTTC.

The CDR3: CSAQGGRGTDTQYF. The DNA of the CDR3 is TGCAGCGCACAGGGCGGTCGGGGCACAGATACGCAGTATTTT. The chain links TRBV29-1 to TRBJ2-3, with D possibly matching TRBD1 (6 bases). The CDR3 is 14 residues long. The germline gives CDR1 SQVTM, CDR2 ANQGSEA. The germline V and J ends were trimmed by 7 bases and 1 base, with 15 bases remaining between them.

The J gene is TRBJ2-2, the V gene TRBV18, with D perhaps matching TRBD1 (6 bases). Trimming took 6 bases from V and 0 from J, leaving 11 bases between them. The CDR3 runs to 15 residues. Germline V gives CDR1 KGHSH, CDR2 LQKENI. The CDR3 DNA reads TGTGCCAGCTCTGGACAGTCTTCGAACACCGGGGAGCTGTTTTTT. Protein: CASSGQSSNTGELFF.

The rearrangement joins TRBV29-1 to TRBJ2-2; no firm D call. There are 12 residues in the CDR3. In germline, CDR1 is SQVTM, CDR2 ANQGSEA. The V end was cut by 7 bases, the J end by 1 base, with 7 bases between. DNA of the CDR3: TGCAGCGCTTGGAGGAACACCGGGGAGCTGTTTTTT. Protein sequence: CSAWRNTGELFF.

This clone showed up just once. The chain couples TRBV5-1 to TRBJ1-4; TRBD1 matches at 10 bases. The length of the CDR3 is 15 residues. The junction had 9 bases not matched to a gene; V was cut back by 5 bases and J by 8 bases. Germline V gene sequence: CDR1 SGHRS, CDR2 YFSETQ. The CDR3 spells CASRRQGAVGEKLFF. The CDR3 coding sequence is TGCGCCAGCAGGCGACAGGGGGCGGTAGGAGAAAAACTGTTTTTT.

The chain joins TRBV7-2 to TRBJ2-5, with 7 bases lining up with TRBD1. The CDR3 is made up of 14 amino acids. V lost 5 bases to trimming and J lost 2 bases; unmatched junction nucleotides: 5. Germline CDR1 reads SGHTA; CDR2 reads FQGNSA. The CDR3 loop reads CASSNRGRQETQYF. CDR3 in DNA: TGTGCCAGCAGCAATAGGGGGCGTCAAGAGACCCAGTACTTC.

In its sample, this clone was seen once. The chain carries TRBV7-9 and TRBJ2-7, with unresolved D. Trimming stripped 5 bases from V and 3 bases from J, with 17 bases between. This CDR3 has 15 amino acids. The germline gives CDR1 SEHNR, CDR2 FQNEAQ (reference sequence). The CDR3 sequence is CASSHTAGVNYEQYF. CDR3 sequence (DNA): TGTGCCAGCAGCCACACCGCTGGGGTTAACTACGAGCAGTACTTC.

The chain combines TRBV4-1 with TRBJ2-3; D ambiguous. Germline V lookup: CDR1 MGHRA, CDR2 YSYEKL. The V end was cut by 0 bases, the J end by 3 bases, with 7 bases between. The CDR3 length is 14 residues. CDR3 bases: TGCGCCAGCAGCCAAGAGGTGGTGACAGATACGCAGTATTTT. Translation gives CASSQEVVTDTQYF.

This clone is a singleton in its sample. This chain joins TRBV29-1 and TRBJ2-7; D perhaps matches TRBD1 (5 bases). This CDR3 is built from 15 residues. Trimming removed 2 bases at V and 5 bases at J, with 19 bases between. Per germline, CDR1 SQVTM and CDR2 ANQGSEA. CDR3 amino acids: CSVELAAGKIDEQYF. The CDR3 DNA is TGCAGCGTTGAACTTGCGGCAGGGAAAATCGACGAGCAGTACTTC.

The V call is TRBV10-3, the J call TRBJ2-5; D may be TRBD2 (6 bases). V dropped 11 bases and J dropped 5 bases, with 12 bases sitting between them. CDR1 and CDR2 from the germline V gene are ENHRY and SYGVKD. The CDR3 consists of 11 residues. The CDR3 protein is CAAMAGETQYF. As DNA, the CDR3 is TGTGCCGCGATGGCGGGGGAGACCCAGTACTTC.

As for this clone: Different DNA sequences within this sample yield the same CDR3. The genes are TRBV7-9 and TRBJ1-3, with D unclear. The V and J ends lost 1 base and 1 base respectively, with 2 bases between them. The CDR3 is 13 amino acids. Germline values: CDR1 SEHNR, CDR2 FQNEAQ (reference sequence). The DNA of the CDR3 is TGTGCCAGCAGCTTAGGATCTGGAAACACCATATATTTT. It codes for CASSLGSGNTIYF. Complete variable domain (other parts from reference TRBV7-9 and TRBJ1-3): DTGVSQNPRHKITKRGQNVTFRCDPISEHNRLYWYRQTLGQGPEFLTYFQNEAQLEKSRLLSDRFSAERPKGSFSTLEIQRTEQGDSAMYLCASSLGSGNTIYFGEGSWLTVV.

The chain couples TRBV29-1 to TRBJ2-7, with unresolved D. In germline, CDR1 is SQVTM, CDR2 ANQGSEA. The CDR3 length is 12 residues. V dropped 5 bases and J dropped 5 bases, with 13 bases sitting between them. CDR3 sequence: CSVLTARDEQYF. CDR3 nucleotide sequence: TGCAGCGTTTTAACCGCTCGCGACGAGCAGTACTTC.

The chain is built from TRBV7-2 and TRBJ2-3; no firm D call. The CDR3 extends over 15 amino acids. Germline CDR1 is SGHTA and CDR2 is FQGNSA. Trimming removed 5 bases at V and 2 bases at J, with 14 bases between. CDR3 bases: TGTGCCAGCAGCCCAGATGGCGGAGCCACAGATACGCAGTATTTT. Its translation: CASSPDGGATDTQYF.

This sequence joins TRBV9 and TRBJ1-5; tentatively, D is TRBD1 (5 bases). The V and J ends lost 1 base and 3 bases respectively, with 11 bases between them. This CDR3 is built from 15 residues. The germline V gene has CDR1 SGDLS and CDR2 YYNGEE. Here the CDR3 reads CASSVLDSPNQPQHF. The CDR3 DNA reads TGTGCCAGCAGCGTACTCGACAGCCCCAATCAGCCCCAGCATTTT.

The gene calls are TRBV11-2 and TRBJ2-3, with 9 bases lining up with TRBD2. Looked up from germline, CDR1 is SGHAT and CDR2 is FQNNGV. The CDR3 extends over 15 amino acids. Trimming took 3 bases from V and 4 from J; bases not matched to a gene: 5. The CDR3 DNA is TGTGCCAGCAGCTTCGGCGGGGGGGTAGCAGATACGCAGTATTTT. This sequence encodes CASSFGGGVADTQYF. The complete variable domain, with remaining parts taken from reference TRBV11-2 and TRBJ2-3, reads EAGVAQSPRYKIIEKRQSVAFWCNPISGHATLYWYQQILGQGPKLLIQFQNNGVVDDSQLPKDRFSAERLKGVDSTLKIQPAKLEDSAVYLCASSFGGGVADTQYFGPGTRLTVL.

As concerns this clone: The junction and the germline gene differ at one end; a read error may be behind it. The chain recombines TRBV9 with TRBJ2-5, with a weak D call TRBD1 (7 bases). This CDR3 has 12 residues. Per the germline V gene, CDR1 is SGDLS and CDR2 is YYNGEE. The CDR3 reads CASSGQGERAHF. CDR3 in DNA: TGTGCCAGCAGCGGCCAGGGGGAGCGGGCCCACTTC.

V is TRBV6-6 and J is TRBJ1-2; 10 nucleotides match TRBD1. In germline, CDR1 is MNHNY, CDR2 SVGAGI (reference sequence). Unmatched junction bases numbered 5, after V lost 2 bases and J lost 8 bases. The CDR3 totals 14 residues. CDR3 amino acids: CASSYQGQGSGYTF. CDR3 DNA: TGTGCCAGCAGTTACCAGGGACAGGGGTCGGGCTACACCTTC.

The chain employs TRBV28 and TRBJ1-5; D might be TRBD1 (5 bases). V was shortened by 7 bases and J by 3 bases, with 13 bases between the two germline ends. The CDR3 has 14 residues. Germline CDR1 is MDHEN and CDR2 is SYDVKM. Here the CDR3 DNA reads TGTGCCAGCACAGGGCCCATTCCCAATCAGCCCCAGCATTTT. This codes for CASTGPIPNQPQHF.

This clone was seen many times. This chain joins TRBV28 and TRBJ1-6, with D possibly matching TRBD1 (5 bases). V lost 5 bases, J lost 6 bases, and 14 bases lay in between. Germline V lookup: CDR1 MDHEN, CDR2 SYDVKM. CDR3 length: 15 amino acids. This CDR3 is CASSPTWDGNSPLHF. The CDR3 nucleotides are TGTGCCAGCAGTCCTACTTGGGACGGTAATTCACCCCTCCACTTT.

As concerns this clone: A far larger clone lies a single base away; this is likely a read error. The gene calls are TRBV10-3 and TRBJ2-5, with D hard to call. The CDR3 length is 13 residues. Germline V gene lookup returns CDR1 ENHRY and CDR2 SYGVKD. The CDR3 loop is CAISKSSPRTQYF. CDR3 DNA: TGTGCCATCAGTAAGTCCAGCCCCAGGACCCAGTACTTC.